Listed below are T cell receptor beta chains from one sample, sequenced in a study of regulatory T cells in long-lasting Graves disease. Each CDR3 protein gets one entry after TCRdb re-called the multiplex PCR reads with MiXCR. The sample has some 460,000 distinct CDR3 sequences, around 16% seen once; the top ten hold roughly an eighth. The same data also contributed to another study, on T cells in Graves' hyperthyroidism and ophthalmopathy.

Sequencing used peripheral blood mononuclear cells (PBMCs), obtained at new diagnosis, from a patient treated with antithyroid drugs. These receptor sequences come from a man in his forties with Graves disease. Each CDR3 is given with its conserved first and last residue. Fields, in order: J gene, V gene, clone size, D gene, CDR3 protein, CDR3 DNA. The D gene is left open where the match is weak. Expanded clones get a size class; other rows say once, few or many, or leave the size out.

TRBJ2-7 TRBV4-1 few TRBD2 CASSQPGGFYEQYF TGCGCCAGCAGCCAACCGGGAGGTTTTTACGAGCAGTACTTC
TRBJ2-7 TRBV20-1 many TRBD2 CSAMGGIFLYEQYF TGCAGTGCCATGGGGGGGATATTCCTCTACGAGCAGTACTTC
TRBJ1-2 TRBV12-3/TRBV12-4 few NA CASRGGSRLYGYTF TGTGCCAGCAGGGGGGGGTCCAGGCTCTATGGCTACACCTTC
TRBJ2-1 TRBV6-1 many NA CASSGSLEAYNEQFF TGTGCCAGCAGTGGTAGTCTAGAAGCCTACAATGAGCAGTTCTTC
TRBJ1-5 TRBV5-1 few NA CASSLRANLGRQPQHF TGCGCCAGCAGCTTACGGGCCAACCTGGGACGTCAGCCCCAGCATTTT
TRBJ2-1 TRBV29-1 NA TRBD2 CSVDPPPLLAGFYNEQFF TGCAGCGTTGACCCACCCCCCTTACTAGCGGGATTCTACAATGAGCAGTTCTTC
TRBJ2-3 TRBV7-9 many TRBD1 CASSLRDSSTDTQYF TGTGCCAGCAGCTTAAGGGACAGCAGCACAGATACGCAGTATTTT
TRBJ2-7 TRBV7-3 once TRBD1 CASSSWTGAIYEQYF TGTGCCAGCAGCTCTTGGACAGGGGCTATTTACGAGCAGTACTTC
TRBJ2-3 TRBV20-1 many TRBD2 CSARGTSGATDTQYF TGCAGTGCTAGGGGGACTAGCGGGGCCACAGATACGCAGTATTTT
TRBJ2-7 TRBV28 many NA CASSFPGYEQYF TGTGCCAGCAGCTTCCCAGGCTACGAGCAGTACTTC
TRBJ1-1 TRBV7-7 many NA CASSAHRTEAFF TGTGCTAGCAGCGCTCACAGAACCGAAGCTTTCTTT
TRBJ2-2 TRBV5-4 NA TRBD2 CASRATGTTGGIGELFF TGTGCCAGCAGGGCGACGGGGACTACCGGGGGAATCGGGGAGCTGTTTTTT
TRBJ2-7 TRBV4-1 many TRBD2 CASSQRTPLAGAYEQYF TGCGCCAGCAGCCAACGAACGCCACTAGCGGGAGCCTACGAGCAGTACTTC
TRBJ2-1 TRBV12-3/TRBV12-4 many NA CASSLARRAHEQFF TGTGCCAGCAGTTTAGCACGCAGGGCCCATGAGCAGTTCTTC
TRBJ1-4 TRBV27 NA TRBD1 CASSLSRGRAEKLFF TGTGCCAGCAGTTTGAGCAGGGGGCGGGCTGAAAAACTGTTTTTT
TRBJ2-7 TRBV30 few NA CACARPFMEQYF TGTGCCTGTGCCCGACCGTTCATGGAGCAGTACTTC
TRBJ1-4 TRBV20-1 many TRBD1 CSASDRQGGREKLFF TGCAGTGCTAGCGACCGACAGGGAGGTAGAGAAAAACTGTTTTTT
TRBJ2-1 TRBV6-1 NA TRBD2 CASSMWDYLSGNEQFF TGTGCCAGCAGTATGTGGGACTACTTATCAGGTAATGAGCAGTTCTTC
TRBJ2-3 TRBV12-3/TRBV12-4 NA TRBD2 CASSRGLAGEPDTQYF TGTGCCAGCAGTAGGGGACTAGCGGGAGAGCCAGATACGCAGTATTTT
TRBJ2-2 TRBV28 many TRBD1 CASSFDRALSAGELFF TGTGCCAGCAGTTTTGACAGGGCTCTTTCCGCCGGGGAGCTGTTTTTT
TRBJ1-2 TRBV4-1 NA NA CASSQVQGGGYTF TGCGCCAGCAGCCAAGTACAGGGAGGTGGCTACACCTTC
TRBJ2-1 TRBV7-2 many NA CASSSTLRNEQFF TGTGCCAGCAGCTCGACCCTAAGAAATGAGCAGTTCTTC
TRBJ1-1 TRBV6-2/TRBV6-3 NA TRBD1 CASSPRDRAFDEAFF TGTGCCAGCAGCCCGAGAGACAGGGCGTTTGATGAAGCTTTCTTT
TRBJ2-5 TRBV10-3 many TRBD1 CATIRDRDVRPQETQYF TGTGCCACCATCCGGGACAGGGACGTAAGGCCCCAAGAGACCCAGTACTTC
TRBJ2-5 TRBV3-1 many NA CASSQFAQETQYF TGTGCCAGCAGCCAATTCGCCCAAGAGACCCAGTACTTC
TRBJ2-7 TRBV25-1 few NA CASSDPGVGMYEQYF TGTGCCAGCAGCGACCCGGGAGTCGGGATGTACGAGCAGTACTTC
TRBJ2-1 TRBV28 many TRBD2 CASSLLAGTSEQFF TGTGCCAGCAGTTTGCTAGCGGGAACATCTGAGCAGTTCTTC
TRBJ2-7 TRBV3-1 many NA CASSSSSLPEQYF TGTGCCAGCAGCTCTTCCTCGCTGCCCGAGCAGTACTTC
TRBJ1-4 TRBV20-1 many NA CSALLRVTNEKLFF TGCAGTGCACTCCTCAGGGTTACTAATGAAAAACTGTTTTTT
TRBJ2-3 TRBV20-1 NA TRBD2 CSARDDSGTTDTQYF TGCAGTGCTAGAGATGATAGCGGGACCACAGATACGCAGTATTTT
TRBJ2-3 TRBV20-1 few NA CSARPLATDTQYF TGCAGTGCTAGGCCCCTAGCTACAGATACGCAGTATTTT
TRBJ2-3 TRBV20-1 many NA CSARGTGLKAGRPADTQYF TGCAGTGCTAGAGGGACAGGGCTGAAAGCGGGAAGGCCAGCAGATACGCAGTATTTT
TRBJ2-3 TRBV20-1 many NA CSAHPRVGTDTQYF TGCAGTGCCCACCCTAGGGTCGGCACAGATACGCAGTATTTT
TRBJ2-7 TRBV24-1 NA NA CATSKTESYEQYF TGTGCCACCTCGAAAACGGAATCCTACGAGCAGTACTTC
TRBJ1-4 TRBV7-6 many NA CASSTQTEKLFF TGTGCCAGCAGCACACAGACCGAAAAACTGTTTTTT
TRBJ2-1 TRBV12-3/TRBV12-4 NA NA CASRGSMWGFWYEQFF TGTGCCAGCAGGGGCTCTATGTGGGGGTTTTGGTATGAGCAGTTCTTC
TRBJ1-2 TRBV9 NA NA CASSGAGGGYTF TGTGCCAGCAGCGGGGCTGGGGGAGGCTACACCTTC
TRBJ2-7 TRBV14 NA NA CASSQVKGNRDYEQYF TGTGCCAGCAGCCAAGTTAAGGGGAACAGGGACTACGAGCAGTACTTC
TRBJ1-1 TRBV6-1 NA TRBD1 CATGTAPRDTEAFF TGTGCCACAGGGACAGCTCCGAGGGACACTGAAGCTTTCTTT
TRBJ2-7 TRBV27 many TRBD1 CASSFTGGHEQYF TGTGCCAGCAGTTTCACAGGGGGCCACGAGCAGTACTTC